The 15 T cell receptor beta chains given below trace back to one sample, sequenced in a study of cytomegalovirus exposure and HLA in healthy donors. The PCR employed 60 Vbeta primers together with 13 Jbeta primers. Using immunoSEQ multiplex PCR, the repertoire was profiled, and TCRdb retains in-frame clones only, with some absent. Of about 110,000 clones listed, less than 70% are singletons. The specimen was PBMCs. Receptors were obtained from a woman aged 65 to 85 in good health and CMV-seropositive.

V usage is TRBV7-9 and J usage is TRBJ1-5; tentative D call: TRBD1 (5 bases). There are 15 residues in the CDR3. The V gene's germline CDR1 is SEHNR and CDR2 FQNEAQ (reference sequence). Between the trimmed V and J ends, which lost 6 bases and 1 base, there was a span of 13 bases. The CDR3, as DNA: TGTGCCAGCAGTCACGACAGAGCGAGCAATCAGCCCCAGCATTTT. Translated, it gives CASSHDRASNQPQHF.

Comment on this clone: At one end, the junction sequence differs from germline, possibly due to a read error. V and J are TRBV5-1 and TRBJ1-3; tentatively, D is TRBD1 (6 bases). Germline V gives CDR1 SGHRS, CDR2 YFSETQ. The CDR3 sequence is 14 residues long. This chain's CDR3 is CASSLGAPGNTIYF. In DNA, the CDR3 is TGCGCCAGCAGTTTGGGGGCACCTGGAAACACCATATATTTT.

CDR3 amino acids: CSVEGTGARGYTF. The CDR3, as DNA: TGCAGCGTTGAGGGGACAGGGGCTCGCGGCTACACCTTC. This chain connects TRBV29-1 to TRBJ1-2; 10 bases align to TRBD1. V shed 3 bases and J 8 bases; nucleotides not matched to a gene: 6. CDR3 length: 13 amino acids. CDR1 and CDR2 from the germline V gene are SQVTM and ANQGSEA.

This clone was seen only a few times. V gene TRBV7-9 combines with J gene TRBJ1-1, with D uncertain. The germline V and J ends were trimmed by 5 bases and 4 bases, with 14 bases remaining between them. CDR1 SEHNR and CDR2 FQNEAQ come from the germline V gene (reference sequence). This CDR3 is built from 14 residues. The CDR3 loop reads CASSLNHGSTEAFF. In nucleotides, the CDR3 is TGTGCCAGCAGCCTTAACCATGGGAGCACTGAAGCTTTCTTT.

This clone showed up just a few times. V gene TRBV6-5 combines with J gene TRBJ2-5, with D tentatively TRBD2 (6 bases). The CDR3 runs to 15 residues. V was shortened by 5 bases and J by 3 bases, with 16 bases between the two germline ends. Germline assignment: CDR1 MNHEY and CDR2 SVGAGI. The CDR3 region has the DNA TGTGCCAGCAGTCAGGTGGCCGGGACTGAAGAGACCCAGTACTTC. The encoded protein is CASSQVAGTEETQYF.

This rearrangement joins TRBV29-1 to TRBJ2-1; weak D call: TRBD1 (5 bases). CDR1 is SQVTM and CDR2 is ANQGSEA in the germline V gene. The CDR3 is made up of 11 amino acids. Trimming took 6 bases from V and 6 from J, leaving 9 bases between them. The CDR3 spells CSVRAFNEQFF. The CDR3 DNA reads TGCAGCGTCAGGGCCTTCAATGAGCAGTTCTTC.

CDR3: CASSRDSIYGYTF. CDR3 bases: TGCGCCAGCAGTCGGGACAGCATCTATGGCTACACCTTC. The chain uses TRBV10-2 and TRBJ1-2; 7 bases are shared with TRBD1. Unmatched junction bases numbered 4, after V lost 5 bases and J lost 4 bases. Germline lookup yields CDR1 WSHSY and CDR2 SAAADI. The CDR3 is 13 residues long.

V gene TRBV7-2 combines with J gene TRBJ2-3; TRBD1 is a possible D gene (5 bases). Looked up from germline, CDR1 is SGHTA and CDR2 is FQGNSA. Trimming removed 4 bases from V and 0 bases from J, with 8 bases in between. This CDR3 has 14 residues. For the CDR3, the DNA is TGTGCCAGCAGCTGGGGCTTGAGCACAGATACGCAGTATTTT. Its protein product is CASSWGLSTDTQYF.

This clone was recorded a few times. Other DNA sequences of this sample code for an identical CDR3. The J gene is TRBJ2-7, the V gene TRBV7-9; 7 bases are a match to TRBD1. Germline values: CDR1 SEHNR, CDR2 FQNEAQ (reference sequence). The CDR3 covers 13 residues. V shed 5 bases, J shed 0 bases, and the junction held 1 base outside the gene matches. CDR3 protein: CASSRDSSYEQYF. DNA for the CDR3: TGTGCCAGCAGCCGGGACAGCTCCTACGAGCAGTACTTC.

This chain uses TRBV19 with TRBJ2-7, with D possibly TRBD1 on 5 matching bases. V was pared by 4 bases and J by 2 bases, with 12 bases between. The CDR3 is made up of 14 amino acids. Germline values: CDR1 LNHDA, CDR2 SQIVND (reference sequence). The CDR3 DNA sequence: TGTGCCAGTAGTAGGGGCGGCAGCACCTACGAGCAGTACTTC. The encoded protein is CASSRGGSTYEQYF.

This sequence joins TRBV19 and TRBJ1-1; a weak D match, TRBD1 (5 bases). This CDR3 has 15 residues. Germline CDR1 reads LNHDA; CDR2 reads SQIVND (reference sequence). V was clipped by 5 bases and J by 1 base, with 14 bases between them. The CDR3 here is CASSLTVVQNTEAFF. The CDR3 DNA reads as TGTGCCAGTAGTCTGACAGTCGTCCAGAACACTGAAGCTTTCTTT.

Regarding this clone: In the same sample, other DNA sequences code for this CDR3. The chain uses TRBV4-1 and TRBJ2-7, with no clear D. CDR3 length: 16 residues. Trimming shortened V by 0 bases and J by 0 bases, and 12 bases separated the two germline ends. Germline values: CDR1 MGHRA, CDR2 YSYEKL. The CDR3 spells CASSQDWPGSSYEQYF. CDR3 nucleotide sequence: TGCGCCAGCAGCCAAGATTGGCCAGGCAGCTCCTACGAGCAGTACTTC.

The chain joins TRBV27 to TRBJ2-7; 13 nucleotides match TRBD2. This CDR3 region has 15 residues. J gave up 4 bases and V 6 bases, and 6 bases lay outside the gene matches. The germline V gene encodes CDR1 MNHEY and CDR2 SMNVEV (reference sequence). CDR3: CASSPTSGGRYEQYF. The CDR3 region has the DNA TGTGCCAGCAGCCCGACTAGCGGGGGGAGGTACGAGCAGTACTTC.

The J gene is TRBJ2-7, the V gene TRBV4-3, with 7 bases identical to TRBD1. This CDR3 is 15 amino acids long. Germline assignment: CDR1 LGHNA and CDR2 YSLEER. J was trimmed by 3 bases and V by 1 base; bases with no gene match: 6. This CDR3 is CASSQGQGQNYEQYF. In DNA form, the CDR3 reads TGCGCCAGCAGCCAAGGCCAGGGACAGAACTACGAGCAGTACTTC.

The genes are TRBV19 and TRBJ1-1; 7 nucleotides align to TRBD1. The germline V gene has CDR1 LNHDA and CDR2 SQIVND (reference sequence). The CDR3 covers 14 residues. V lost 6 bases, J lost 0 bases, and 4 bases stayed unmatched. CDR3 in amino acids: CASRQGWVNTEAFF. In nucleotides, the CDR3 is TGTGCCAGTAGACAGGGGTGGGTGAACACTGAAGCTTTCTTT.